What follows are 18 T cell receptor beta chains derived from one specimen sequenced in a study of shared clonotypes between healthy human individuals. The table came from immunoSEQ multiplex PCR; TCRdb's copy has only in-frame clones and leaves some out. The sample records roughly 2.2 million clones, roughly 93% being singletons. Material for sequencing was naive CD4+ T cells from PBMCs. Subset given: CD45RA+ positively selected. The receptors stem from a man aged 18 to 29 in good health. Some clones in this sample may be carry-over from other donors' samples.

This sequence joins TRBV6-5 and TRBJ2-7; a possible D gene is TRBD1 (6 bases). Germline assignment: CDR1 MNHEY and CDR2 SVGAGI. Trimming removed 0 bases from V and 6 bases from J, with 18 bases in between. The CDR3 spans 16 residues. CDR3 sequence reads: CASSYSGASPDLEQYF. CDR3 nucleotide sequence: TGTGCCAGCAGTTACTCGGGGGCCTCTCCAGATCTCGAGCAGTACTTC.

The V call is TRBV5-1, the J call TRBJ2-1; D remains unclear. Trimming removed 2 bases at V and 7 bases at J, with 13 bases between. CDR1 and CDR2 (germline): SGHRS, YFSETQ. The CDR3 is 14 residues long. This CDR3 reads CASSFGRSTNEQFF. In DNA form, the CDR3 reads TGCGCCAGCAGCTTTGGCAGAAGTACGAATGAGCAGTTCTTC. Full variable domain (missing parts from reference TRBV5-1 and TRBJ2-1): KAGVTQTPRYLIKTRGQQVTLSCSPISGHRSVSWYQQTPGQGLQFLFEYFSETQRNKGNFPGRFSGRQFSNSRSEMNVSTLELGDSALYLCASSFGRSTNEQFFGPGTRLTVL.

The rearrangement joins TRBV6-5 to TRBJ2-6; D is uncertain. The CDR3 has 13 residues. Germline values: CDR1 MNHEY, CDR2 SVGAGI. Trimming shortened V by 6 bases and J by 3 bases, and 6 bases separated the two germline ends. The CDR3 coding sequence is TGTGCCAGCAGCCTGTATGGGGCCAACGTCCTGACTTTC. The encoded protein is CASSLYGANVLTF.

The genes are TRBV15 and TRBJ2-5; 7 bases align to TRBD2. The CDR3 is 13 residues long. Germline-derived CDR1 and CDR2 are LNHNV and YYDKDF (reference sequence). The CDR3 sequence is CGGRETKMETQYF. CDR3 DNA: TGTGGAGGGAGGGAGACTAAGATGGAGACCCAGTACTTC.

The count of this clone is one. V is TRBV2 and J is TRBJ2-3; D gene ambiguous. CDR3 length: 14 amino acids. Germline lookup yields CDR1 SNHLY and CDR2 FYNNEI. Trimming left V 6 bases short and J 4 bases short, with 14 bases between. CDR3 residues: CASSGPLGSDTQYF. In DNA, the CDR3 is TGTGCCAGCAGCGGGCCTCTGGGATCAGATACGCAGTATTTT.

The chain combines TRBV28 with TRBJ2-7; 7 nucleotides line up with TRBD2. Germline lookup yields CDR1 MDHEN and CDR2 SYDVKM. CDR3 length: 13 residues. Trimming took 6 bases from V and 9 from J; bases not matched to a gene: 11. CDR3 sequence reads: CASSQRTSLGQYF. The CDR3 DNA sequence: TGTGCCAGCAGCCAGAGGACTAGTCTGGGGCAGTACTTC.

The V and J genes are TRBV2 and TRBJ1-5, with TRBD1 matching over 12 bases. The CDR3 consists of 17 residues. The V and J ends lost 4 bases and 4 bases, in that order; junction bases with no gene match: 8. CDR1 SNHLY and CDR2 FYNNEI come from the germline V gene. The CDR3: CASSVRDRGLGNQPQHF. The CDR3 DNA reads as TGTGCCAGCAGTGTCCGGGACAGGGGGCTTGGGAATCAGCCCCAGCATTTT.

The V gene is TRBV15, the J gene TRBJ2-1, with D perhaps matching TRBD2 (5 bases). The CDR3 has 15 amino acids. Germline assignment: CDR1 LNHNV and CDR2 YYDKDF (reference sequence). V lost 0 bases and J lost 7, with 13 bases in between. CDR3 residues: CATSRDPTRANEQFF. The CDR3 DNA reads TGTGCCACCAGCAGAGATCCTACGCGGGCGAATGAGCAGTTCTTC.

This chain connects TRBV28 to TRBJ2-3; 7 bases align to TRBD1. With V trimmed by 8 bases and J by 3 bases, 11 bases remained unmatched. This CDR3 is built from 15 residues. CDR1 is MDHEN, CDR2 SYDVKM, per germline. CDR3 region: CASPPRDSATDTQYF. The CDR3 DNA reads TGTGCCAGCCCTCCCCGGGACAGCGCTACAGATACGCAGTATTTT.

This clone was detected only once. The gene calls are TRBV11-1 and TRBJ2-3; TRBD2 matches at 8 bases. Germline V gives CDR1 SGHAT, CDR2 FQDESV (reference sequence). J gave up 4 bases and V 5 bases, and 8 bases lay outside the gene matches. The CDR3 is made up of 15 amino acids. For the CDR3, the DNA is TGTGCCAGCAGCCTCAGCGGGGGACCCCCAGATACGCAGTATTTT. This translates into CASSLSGGPPDTQYF.

This rearrangement joins TRBV6-5 to TRBJ2-2, with TRBD1 matching over 9 bases. The V and J ends lost 6 bases and 5 bases, in that order; junction bases with no gene match: 7. The CDR3 consists of 15 residues. CDR1 MNHEY and CDR2 SVGAGI come from the germline V gene. In DNA form, the CDR3 reads TGTGCCAGCAGGCGACAGGGGGTAACAACCGGGGAGCTGTTTTTT. It is translated as CASRRQGVTTGELFF.

The rearrangement joins TRBV5-1 to TRBJ1-1, with unresolved D. Trimming took 4 bases from V and 0 from J, leaving 19 bases between them. CDR1 is SGHRS, CDR2 YFSETQ, per germline. CDR3 length equals 17 residues. This chain's CDR3 is CASSPRAGDWMNTEAFF. CDR3 sequence (DNA): TGCGCCAGCAGCCCTCGAGCCGGAGACTGGATGAACACTGAAGCTTTCTTT.

This clone was seen only once. J is TRBJ2-5 and V is TRBV27; 8 bases map to TRBD2. Germline assignment: CDR1 MNHEY and CDR2 SMNVEV (reference sequence). The V segment lost 1 base and the J segment 0 bases; nucleotides outside the gene matches: 13. This CDR3 has 19 amino acids. The CDR3: CASSLFFGTSGGYQETQYF. The CDR3 DNA reads as TGTGCCAGCAGTTTATTTTTTGGAACTAGCGGAGGTTACCAAGAGACCCAGTACTTC.

The chain carries TRBV9 and TRBJ2-7; D is perhaps TRBD2 (6 bases). With 4 bases removed from V and 2 bases from J, the gap between germline ends came to 13 bases. The CDR3 runs 14 residues. Per the germline V gene, CDR1 is SGDLS and CDR2 is YYNGEE. The CDR3 protein is CASSPRLVPYEQYF. In DNA, the CDR3 is TGTGCCAGCAGCCCCCGACTAGTGCCCTACGAGCAGTACTTC. Filled out from reference TRBV9 and TRBJ2-7, the complete variable domain reads DSGVTQTPKHLITATGQRVTLRCSPRSGDLSVYWYQQSLDQGLQFLIQYYNGEERAKGNILERFSAQQFPDLHSELNLSSLELGDSALYFCASSPRLVPYEQYFGPGTRLTVT.

As DNA, the CDR3 is TGCGCCAGCAGCCAAGACGGCGGGAGGGGATACAATGAGCAGTTCTTC. Protein: CASSQDGGRGYNEQFF. V usage is TRBV4-3 and J usage is TRBJ2-1, with TRBD2 identical over 9 bases. V gave up 0 bases and J gave up 4 bases; unmatched junction bases: 4. The CDR3 loop spans 16 amino acids. The germline gives CDR1 LGHNA, CDR2 YSLEER.

The sample holds one count of this clone. The chain employs TRBV9 and TRBJ1-2; D is unresolved. The CDR3 runs 15 residues. Trimming pared 0 bases from V and 4 bases from J, leaving 13 bases between. Germline V gives CDR1 SGDLS, CDR2 YYNGEE. The CDR3 loop reads CASSVVTGPLYGYTF. CDR3 sequence (DNA): TGTGCCAGCAGCGTAGTAACCGGACCCCTCTATGGCTACACCTTC. Full variable domain (missing parts from reference TRBV9 and TRBJ1-2): DSGVTQTPKHLITATGQRVTLRCSPRSGDLSVYWYQQSLDQGLQFLIQYYNGEERAKGNILERFSAQQFPDLHSELNLSSLELGDSALYFCASSVVTGPLYGYTFGSGTRLTVV.

The rearrangement uses TRBV7-9 and TRBJ2-1; D is unresolved. The CDR3 is 12 residues long. Germline-derived CDR1 and CDR2 are SEHNR and FQNEAQ (reference sequence). Trimming stripped 6 bases from V and 8 bases from J, with 11 bases between. The DNA for the CDR3 is TGTGCCAGCAGGCGGAGCCCCCATGAGCAGTTCTTC. Translating gives CASRRSPHEQFF.

This sequence joins TRBV5-5 and TRBJ1-3; D call uncertain. V lost 0 bases to trimming and J lost 8 bases, with 3 bases between them. The CDR3 runs to 11 residues. Germline CDR1 reads SGHKS; CDR2 reads YYEKEE (reference sequence). The CDR3 nucleotides read TGTGCCAGCAGCTTGGGGGACACCATATATTTT. It codes for CASSLGDTIYF. Variable domain in full (rest from reference TRBV5-5 and TRBJ1-3): DAGVTQSPTHLIKTRGQQVTLRCSPISGHKSVSWYQQVLGQGPQFIFQYYEKEERGRGNFPDRFSARQFPNYSSELNVNALLLGDSALYLCASSLGDTIYFGEGSWLTVV.